This T cell receptor (beta chain) was sequenced in a study of beta chain features in type 1 diabetes. cDNA synthesis used the whole RNA isolate, giving expressed TCRB sequences. Approximately 3.6 million reads per sample were averaged for naive, central memory and regulatory samples. Assay: immunoSEQ multiplex PCR; the TCRdb copy retains only in-frame clones and omits some. This sample carries a few hundred thousand clones, roughly 12% of them seen once, and the ten largest clones take more than 0.015%. A CD45RO/CCR7/CD25/CD127/CD95/CD27 panel sorted naive, central memory, regulatory and stem cell-like memory CD4+ cells. Study findings and constraints: A PCR bias possibly favoring shorter templates would apply equally to patients and controls.

Only a few counts were recorded for this clone. Its antigen is currently unknown. Trimming at V came to 1 base and at J to 5 bases, leaving 3 bases not matched to a gene. This CDR3 contains 15 residues. Germline V gene data show CDR1 as LNHNV and CDR2 as YYDKDF (reference sequence). Input material: naive CD4+ T cells from blood. The TCR sequence derives from a man in his late teens or twenties in good health. This chain joins TRBV15 and TRBJ1-1; 11 bases map to TRBD1. CDR3 residues: CATSRGTGGSTEAFF. The CDR3 DNA reads as TGTGCCACCAGCAGAGGGACAGGGGGCTCAACTGAAGCTTTCTTT.